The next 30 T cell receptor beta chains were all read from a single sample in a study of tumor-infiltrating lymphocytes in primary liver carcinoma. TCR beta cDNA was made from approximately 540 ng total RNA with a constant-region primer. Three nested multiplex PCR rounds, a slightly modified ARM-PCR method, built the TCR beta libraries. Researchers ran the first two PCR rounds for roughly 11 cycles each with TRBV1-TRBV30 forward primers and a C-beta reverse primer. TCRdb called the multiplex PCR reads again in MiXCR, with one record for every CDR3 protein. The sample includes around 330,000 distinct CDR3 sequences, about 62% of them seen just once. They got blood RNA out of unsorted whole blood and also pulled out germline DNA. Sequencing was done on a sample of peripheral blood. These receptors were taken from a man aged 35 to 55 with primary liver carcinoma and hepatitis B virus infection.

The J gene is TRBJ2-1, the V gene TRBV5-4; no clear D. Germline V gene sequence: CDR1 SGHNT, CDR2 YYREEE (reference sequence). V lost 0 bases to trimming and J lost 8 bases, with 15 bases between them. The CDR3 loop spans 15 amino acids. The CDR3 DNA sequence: TGTGCCAGCAGCTTGGCAGTTGCTTCCTCGGATGAGCAGTTCTTC. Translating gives CASSLAVASSDEQFF.

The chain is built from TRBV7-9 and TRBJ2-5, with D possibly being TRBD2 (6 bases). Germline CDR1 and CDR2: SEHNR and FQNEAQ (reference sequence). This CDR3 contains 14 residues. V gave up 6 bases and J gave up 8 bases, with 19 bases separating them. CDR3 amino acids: CASRLGDIAATQYF. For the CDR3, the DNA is TGTGCCAGCAGACTGGGAGATATAGCGGCAACCCAGTACTTC.

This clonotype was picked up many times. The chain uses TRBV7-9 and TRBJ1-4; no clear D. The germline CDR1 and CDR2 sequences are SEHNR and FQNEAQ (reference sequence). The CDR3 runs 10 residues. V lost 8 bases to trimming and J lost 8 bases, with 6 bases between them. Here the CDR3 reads CASSAEKLFF. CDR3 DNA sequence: TGTGCCAGCTCGGCAGAAAAACTGTTTTTT.

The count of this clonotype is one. The CDR3 coding sequence is TGTGCCAGCAGCTTAGTAGACAGCCAACATGGCTACACCTTC. It specifies CASSLVDSQHGYTF. The chain employs TRBV7-8 and TRBJ1-2; maybe TRBD1 (5 bases). The CDR3 contains 14 residues. Germline V gives CDR1 SGHVS, CDR2 FQNEAQ. Trimming took 1 base from V and 6 from J, leaving 12 bases between them.

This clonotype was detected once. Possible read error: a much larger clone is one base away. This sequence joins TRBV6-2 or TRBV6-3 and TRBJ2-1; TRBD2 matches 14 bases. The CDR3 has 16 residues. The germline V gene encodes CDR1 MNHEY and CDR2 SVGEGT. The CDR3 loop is CASTGTSGSVYNEQSF. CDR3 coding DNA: TGTGCCAGCACCGGGACTAGCGGGAGTGTCTACAATGAGCAGTCCTTC.

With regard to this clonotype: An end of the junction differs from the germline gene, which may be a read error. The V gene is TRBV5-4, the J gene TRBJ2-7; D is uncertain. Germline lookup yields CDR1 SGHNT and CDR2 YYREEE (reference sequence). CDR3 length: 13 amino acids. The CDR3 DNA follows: TGTGCCAGCAGCTTTTCTTTGTCCTACAAGCAGTACTTC. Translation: CASSFSLSYKQYF. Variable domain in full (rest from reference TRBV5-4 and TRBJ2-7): ETGVTQSPTHLIKTRGQQVTLRCSSQSGHNTVSWYQQALGQGPQFIFQYYREEENGRGNFPPRFSGLQFPNYSSELNVNALELDDSALYLCASSFSLSYKQYFGPGTRLTVT.

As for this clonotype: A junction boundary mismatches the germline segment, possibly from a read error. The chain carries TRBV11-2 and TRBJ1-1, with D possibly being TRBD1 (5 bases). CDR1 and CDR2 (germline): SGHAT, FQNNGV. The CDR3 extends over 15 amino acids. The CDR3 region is CANSLEGSRTTEAFF. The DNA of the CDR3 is TGTGCCAACAGCCTGGAGGGGAGCCGAACCACTGAAGCTTTCTTT.

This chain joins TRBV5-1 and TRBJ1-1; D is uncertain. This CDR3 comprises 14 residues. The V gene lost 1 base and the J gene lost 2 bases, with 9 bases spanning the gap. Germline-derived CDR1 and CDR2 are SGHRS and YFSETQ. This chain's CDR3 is CASSLTRINTEAFF. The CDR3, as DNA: TGCGCCAGCAGCTTGACGAGAATTAACACTGAAGCTTTCTTT. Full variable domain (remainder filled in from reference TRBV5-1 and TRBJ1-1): KAGVTQTPRYLIKTRGQQVTLSCSPISGHRSVSWYQQTPGQGLQFLFEYFSETQRNKGNFPGRFSGRQFSNSRSEMNVSTLELGDSALYLCASSLTRINTEAFFGQGTRLTVV.

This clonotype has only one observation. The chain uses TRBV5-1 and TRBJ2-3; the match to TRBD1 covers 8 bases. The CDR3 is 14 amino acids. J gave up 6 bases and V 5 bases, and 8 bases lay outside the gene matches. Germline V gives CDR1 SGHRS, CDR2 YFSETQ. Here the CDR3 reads CASSITTGVDTQYF. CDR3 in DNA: TGCGCCAGCAGTATAACGACAGGGGTGGATACGCAGTATTTT.

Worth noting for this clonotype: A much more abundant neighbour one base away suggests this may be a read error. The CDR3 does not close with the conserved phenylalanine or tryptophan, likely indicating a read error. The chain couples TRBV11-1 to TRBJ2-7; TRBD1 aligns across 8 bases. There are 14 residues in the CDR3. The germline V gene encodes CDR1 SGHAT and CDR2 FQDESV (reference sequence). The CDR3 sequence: CASSRTGSSYGQYI. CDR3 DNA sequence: TGTGCCAGCAGCCGGACAGGGTCATCCTACGGGCAGTACATC.

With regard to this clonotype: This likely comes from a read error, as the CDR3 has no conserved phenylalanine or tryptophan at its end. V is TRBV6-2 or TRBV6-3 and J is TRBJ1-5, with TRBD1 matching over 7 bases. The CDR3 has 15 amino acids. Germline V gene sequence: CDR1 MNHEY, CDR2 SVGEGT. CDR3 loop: CASSLDRDSNLPQHI. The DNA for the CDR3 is TGTGCCAGCAGCCTTGACAGGGATAGCAATCTGCCCCAGCATATT.

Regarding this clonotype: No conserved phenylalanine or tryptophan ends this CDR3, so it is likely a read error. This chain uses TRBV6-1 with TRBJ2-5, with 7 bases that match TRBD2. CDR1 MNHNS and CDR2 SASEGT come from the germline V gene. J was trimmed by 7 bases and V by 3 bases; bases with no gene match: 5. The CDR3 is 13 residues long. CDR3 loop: CASSELREVTQYL. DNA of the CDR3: TGTGCCAGCAGTGAGTTACGGGAGGTGACCCAGTACCTC.

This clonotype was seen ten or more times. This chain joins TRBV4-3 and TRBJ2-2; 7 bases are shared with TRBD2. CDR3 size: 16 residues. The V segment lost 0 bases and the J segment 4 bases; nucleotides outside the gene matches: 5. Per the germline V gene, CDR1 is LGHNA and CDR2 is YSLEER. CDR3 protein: CASSQEGDYVTGELFF. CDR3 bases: TGCGCCAGCAGCCAAGAAGGGGACTATGTCACCGGGGAGCTGTTTTTT.

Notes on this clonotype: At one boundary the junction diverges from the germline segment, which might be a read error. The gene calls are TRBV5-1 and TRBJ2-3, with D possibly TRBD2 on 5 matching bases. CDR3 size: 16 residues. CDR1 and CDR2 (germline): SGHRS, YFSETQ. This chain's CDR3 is CAISLWVANGTDTQYF. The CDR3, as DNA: TGCGCCATCAGCTTGTGGGTAGCGAACGGCACAGATACGCAGTATTTT. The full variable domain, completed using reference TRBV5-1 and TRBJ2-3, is KAGVTQTPRYLIKTRGQQVTLSCSPISGHRSVSWYQQTPGQGLQFLFEYFSETQRNKGNFPGRFSGRQFSNSRSEMNVSTLELGDSALYLCAISLWVANGTDTQYFGPGTRLTVL.

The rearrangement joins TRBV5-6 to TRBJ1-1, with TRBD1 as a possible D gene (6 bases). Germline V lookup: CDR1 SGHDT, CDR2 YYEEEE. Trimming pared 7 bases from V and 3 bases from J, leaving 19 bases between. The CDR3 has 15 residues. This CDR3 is CASCSNRVGHTEAFF. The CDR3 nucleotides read TGTGCCAGCTGCAGTAACAGGGTAGGGCACACTGAAGCTTTCTTT.

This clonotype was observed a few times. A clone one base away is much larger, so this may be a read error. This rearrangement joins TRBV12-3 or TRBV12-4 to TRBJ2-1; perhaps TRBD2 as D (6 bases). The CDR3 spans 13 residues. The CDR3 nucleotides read TGTACCGTACAAGGGACTTCCTACAATGAGCAGTTCTTC. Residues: CTVQGTSYNEQFF.

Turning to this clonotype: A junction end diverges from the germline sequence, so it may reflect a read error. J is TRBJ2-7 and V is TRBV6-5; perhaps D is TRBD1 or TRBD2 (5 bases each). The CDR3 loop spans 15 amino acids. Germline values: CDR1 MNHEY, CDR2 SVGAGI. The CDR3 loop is CASGTAGTGSREQYF. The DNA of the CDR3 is TGTGCCAGCGGGACGGCCGGGACGGGGTCCCGCGAGCAGTATTTC.

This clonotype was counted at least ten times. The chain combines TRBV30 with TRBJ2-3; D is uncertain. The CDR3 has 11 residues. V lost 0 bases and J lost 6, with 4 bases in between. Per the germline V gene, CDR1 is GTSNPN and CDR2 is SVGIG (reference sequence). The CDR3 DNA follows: TGTGCCTGGAGTGTGAGTGATACGCAGTATTTT. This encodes CAWSVSDTQYF.

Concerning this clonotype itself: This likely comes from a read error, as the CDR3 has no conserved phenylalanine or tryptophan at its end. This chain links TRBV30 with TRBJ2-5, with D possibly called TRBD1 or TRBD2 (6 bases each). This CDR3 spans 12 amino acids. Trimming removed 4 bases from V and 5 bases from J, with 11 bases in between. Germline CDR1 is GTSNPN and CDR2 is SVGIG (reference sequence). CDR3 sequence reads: CAWKQGGETQYL. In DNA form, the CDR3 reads TGTGCCTGGAAACAGGGAGGCGAGACCCAGTACCTC.

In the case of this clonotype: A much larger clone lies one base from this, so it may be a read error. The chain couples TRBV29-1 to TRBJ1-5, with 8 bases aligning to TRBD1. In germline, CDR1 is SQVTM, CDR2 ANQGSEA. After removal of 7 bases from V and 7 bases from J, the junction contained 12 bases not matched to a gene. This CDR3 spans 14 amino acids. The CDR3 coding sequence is TGCAGCGGTTACGGACAGGGCCTTGGACAGCCCCAGCATTTT. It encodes CSGYGQGLGQPQHF.

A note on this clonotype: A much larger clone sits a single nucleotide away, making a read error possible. CDR3 sequence: CASSYGDGGPYEQYF. The CDR3 region has the DNA TGTGCCAGCAGTTACGGGGACGGGGGCCCCTACGAGCAGTACTTC. The chain recombines TRBV6-2 or TRBV6-3 with TRBJ2-7; D is tentatively TRBD1 or TRBD2 (6 bases each). This CDR3 region has 15 residues. V was clipped by 2 bases and J by 2 bases, with 13 bases between them. Germline CDR1 MNHEY, CDR2 SVGEGT.

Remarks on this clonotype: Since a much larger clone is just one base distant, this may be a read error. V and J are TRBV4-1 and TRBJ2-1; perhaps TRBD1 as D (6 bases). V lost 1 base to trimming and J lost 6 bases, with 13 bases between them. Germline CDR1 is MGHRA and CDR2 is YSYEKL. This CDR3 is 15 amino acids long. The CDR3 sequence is CASSQGGTTCNEQFF. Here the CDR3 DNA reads TGCGCCAGCAGCCAAGGAGGGACAACCTGCAATGAGCAGTTCTTC.

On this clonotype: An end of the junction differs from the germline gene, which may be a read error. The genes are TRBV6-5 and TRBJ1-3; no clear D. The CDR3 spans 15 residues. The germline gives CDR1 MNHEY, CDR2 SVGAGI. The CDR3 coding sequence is TGTGCCAACAGTTACACGCCCGACTCTGGAAACACCATATATTTT. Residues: CANSYTPDSGNTIYF.

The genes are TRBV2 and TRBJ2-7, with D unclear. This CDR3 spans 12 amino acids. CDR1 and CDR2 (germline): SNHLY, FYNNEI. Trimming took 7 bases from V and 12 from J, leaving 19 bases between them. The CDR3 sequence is CASNLEPFLGYF. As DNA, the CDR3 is TGTGCCAGCAACCTCGAACCGTTCCTGGGGTACTTC. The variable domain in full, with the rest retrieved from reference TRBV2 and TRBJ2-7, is EPEVTQTPSHQVTQMGQEVILRCVPISNHLYFYWYRQILGQKVEFLVSFYNNEISEKSEIFDDQFSVERPDGSNFTLKIRSTKLEDSAMYFCASNLEPFLGYFGPGTRLTVT.

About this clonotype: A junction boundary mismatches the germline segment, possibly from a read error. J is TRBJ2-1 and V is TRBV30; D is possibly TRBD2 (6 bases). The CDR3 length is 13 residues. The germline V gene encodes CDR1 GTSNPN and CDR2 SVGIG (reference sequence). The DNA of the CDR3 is TGTGTCTGGTCCGGCGGGGACTACAATGAGCAGTTCTTC. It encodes CVWSGGDYNEQFF.

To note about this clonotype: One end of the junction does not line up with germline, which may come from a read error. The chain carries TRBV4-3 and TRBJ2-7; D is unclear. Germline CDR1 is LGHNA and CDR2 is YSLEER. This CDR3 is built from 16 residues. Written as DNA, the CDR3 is TGCGCCAGCAGGCAAGTCACAGTGGCCAGCTCCTACGAGCAGTACTTC. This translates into CASRQVTVASSYEQYF.

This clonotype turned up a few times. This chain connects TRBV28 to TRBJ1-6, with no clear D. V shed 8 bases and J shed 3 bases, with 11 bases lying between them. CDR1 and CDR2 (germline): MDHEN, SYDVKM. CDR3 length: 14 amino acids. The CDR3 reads CASYGSNYNSPLHF. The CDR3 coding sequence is TGTGCCAGCTACGGCAGTAACTATAATTCACCCCTCCACTTT.

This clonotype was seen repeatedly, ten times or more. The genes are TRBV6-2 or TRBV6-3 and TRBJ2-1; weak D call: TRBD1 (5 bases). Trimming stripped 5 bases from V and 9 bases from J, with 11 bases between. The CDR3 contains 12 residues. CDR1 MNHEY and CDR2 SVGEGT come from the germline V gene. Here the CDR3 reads CASSRGGIEQFF. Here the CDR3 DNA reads TGTGCCAGCAGTAGGGGCGGTATTGAGCAGTTCTTC.

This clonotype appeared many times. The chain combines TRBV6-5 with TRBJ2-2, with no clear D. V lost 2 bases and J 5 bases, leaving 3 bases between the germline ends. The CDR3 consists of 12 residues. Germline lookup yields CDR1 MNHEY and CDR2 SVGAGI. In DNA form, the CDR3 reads TGTGCCAGCAGTTACCTAACCGGGGAGCTGTTTTTT. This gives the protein CASSYLTGELFF.

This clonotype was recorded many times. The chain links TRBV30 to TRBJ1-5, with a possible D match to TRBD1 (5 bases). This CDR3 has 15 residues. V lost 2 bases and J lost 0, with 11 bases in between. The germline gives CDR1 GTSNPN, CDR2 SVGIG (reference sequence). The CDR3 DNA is TGTGCCTGGAGTCCCATGGGGACTAGCAATCAGCCCCAGCATTTT. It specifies CAWSPMGTSNQPQHF.